The 4 T cell receptor beta chains below all came from one sample that was sequenced in a study of Ad26.COV2.S vaccination and SARS-CoV-2 variants. Libraries were prepared by immunoSEQ multiplex PCR; TCRdb keeps only in-frame clonotypes and omits some of them. The data contain around 340,000 clones, less than 90% of them singletons. The sample's treatment: 15 to 20 received Ad26.COV2.S at low or high dose, single or two shots; about five received placebo; per-sample allocation not given. Specimen acquisition occurred on day 63 following the initial vaccine or placebo injection. The sequences come from peripheral blood, collected in a trial of Ad26.COV2.S vaccine versus placebo. The origin of the receptors is a person between 18 and 65 years old who received the Ad26.COV2.S COVID-19 vaccine or a placebo.

The chain joins TRBV9 to TRBJ2-2, with 10 bases fitting TRBD1. The V gene's germline CDR1 is SGDLS and CDR2 YYNGEE. The CDR3 is made up of 16 amino acids. The V and J ends lost 4 bases and 7 bases, in that order; junction bases with no gene match: 10. The CDR3 bases are TGTGCCAGCAGCCCATCGGGACAGGGGTTCATCGGGGAGCTGTTTTTT. Amino acids: CASSPSGQGFIGELFF.

This clone was counted once. The chain employs TRBV19 and TRBJ2-3; no reliable D call. The length of the CDR3 is 13 residues. CDR1 is LNHDA and CDR2 is SQIVND in the germline V gene (reference sequence). Trimming cost V 1 base and J 6 bases, with 8 bases left between them. The CDR3 reads CASSIVVWDTQYF. DNA for the CDR3: TGTGCCAGTAGTATAGTAGTGTGGGATACGCAGTATTTT.

The chain is built from TRBV7-9 and TRBJ1-1; D is perhaps TRBD1 (6 bases). V was trimmed by 7 bases and J by 3 bases, leaving 18 bases between them. The CDR3 has 15 residues. Germline V gene lookup returns CDR1 SEHNR and CDR2 FQNEAQ (reference sequence). The CDR3 sequence: CASNSGAGRDTEAFF. The CDR3, as DNA: TGTGCCAGCAACTCGGGGGCAGGTCGGGACACTGAAGCTTTCTTT.

This clone was counted once. The chain recombines TRBV5-1 with TRBJ2-1, with 10 bases that match TRBD2. V shed 2 bases and J 5 bases; nucleotides not matched to a gene: 7. The CDR3 extends over 16 amino acids. Looked up from germline, CDR1 is SGHRS and CDR2 is YFSETQ. The CDR3 loop reads CASSLRVTSGNNEQFF. CDR3 nucleotides: TGCGCCAGCAGCTTACGAGTTACTAGCGGGAACAATGAGCAGTTCTTC.